These 23 T cell receptor beta chains originate from one sample sequenced in a study of identical twins. TCRdb called the 5' RACE reads again in MiXCR, with one record for every CDR3 protein. This sample has around 250,000 distinct CDR3 sequences, with 5.5% to 7% found just once. This sample also belongs to another study, concerning yellow fever vaccine responses in identical twins.

Source material: memory (CD45RO+) T cells sorted from blood. The receptors shown here come from a woman between 18 and 30 years old in good health.

This clonotype has ten or more counts. The gene calls are TRBV4-2 and TRBJ2-1; D uncertain. In germline, CDR1 is LGHNA, CDR2 YNFKEQ. The CDR3 length is 13 residues. Trimming removed 1 base at V and 9 bases at J, with 10 bases between. In DNA form, the CDR3 reads TGTGCCAGCAGCCAAGCCACGGCGGTTGAGCAGTTCTTC. Translated, it gives CASSQATAVEQFF.

This clonotype showed up many times. This chain joins TRBV27 and TRBJ2-7; 11 bases agree with TRBD2. Germline V CDR1 and CDR2: MNHEY, SMNVEV (reference sequence). Unmatched junction bases numbered 18, after V lost 5 bases and J lost 0 bases. The CDR3 sequence is 20 residues long. This chain's CDR3 is CASSPTPGTSGLRISYEQYF. DNA for the CDR3: TGTGCCAGCAGTCCCACCCCCGGGACTAGCGGTTTAAGAATCTCCTACGAGCAGTACTTC.

This clonotype was recorded a few times. The chain couples TRBV3-1 to TRBJ1-5; TRBD1 might be the D (5 bases). Germline loops: CDR1 LGHDT, CDR2 YNNKEL (reference sequence). V was trimmed by 10 bases and J by 5 bases, leaving 18 bases between them. The CDR3 has 14 amino acids. This CDR3 reads CATRDSGGDQPQHF. The CDR3 region has the DNA TGTGCCACCCGGGACTCCGGTGGGGATCAGCCCCAGCATTTT.

This clonotype appeared many times. The CDR3 bases are TGTGCCAGCAGCGTAGCACTAGCGGGAGTACGCGAGCAGTACTTC. Translated, it gives CASSVALAGVREQYF. The chain links TRBV9 to TRBJ2-7; 11 bases are a match to TRBD2. CDR3 length: 15 residues. Germline V gene lookup returns CDR1 SGDLS and CDR2 YYNGEE. V gave up 0 bases and J gave up 6 bases; unmatched junction bases: 5.

The rearrangement joins TRBV18 to TRBJ2-7; 7 bases are a match to TRBD1. This CDR3 is built from 17 residues. V gave up 1 base and J gave up 0 bases; unmatched junction bases: 9. CDR1 is KGHSH and CDR2 is LQKENI in the germline V gene. The CDR3 region is CASSPLDRAVSSYEQYF. In DNA form, the CDR3 reads TGTGCCAGCTCACCACTCGACAGGGCGGTATCCTCCTACGAGCAGTACTTC. The full variable domain, its missing parts supplied by reference TRBV18 and TRBJ2-7, is NAGVMQNPRHLVRRRGQEARLRCSPMKGHSHVYWYRQLPEEGLKFMVYLQKENIIDESGMPKERFSAEFPKEGPSILRIQQVVRGDSAAYFCASSPLDRAVSSYEQYFGPGTRLTVT.

J is TRBJ2-7 and V is TRBV6-1; 7 nucleotides line up with TRBD2. V dropped 10 bases and J dropped 1; count of bases not matched to a gene: 4. Germline V CDR1 and CDR2: MNHNS, SASEGT. The CDR3 spans 12 residues. CDR3: CATGLVSYEQYV. Here the CDR3 DNA reads TGTGCCACCGGACTAGTTTCCTACGAGCAGTACGTC.

This clonotype was observed at least ten times. The chain carries TRBV28 and TRBJ2-1; 7 bases are a match to TRBD1. J gave up 5 bases and V 3 bases, and 7 bases lay outside the gene matches. Germline V gene lookup returns CDR1 MDHEN and CDR2 SYDVKM. The CDR3 runs to 15 residues. Here the CDR3 reads CASSFWTGPNNEQFF. As DNA, the CDR3 is TGTGCCAGCAGTTTTTGGACAGGACCCAACAATGAGCAGTTCTTC. The full variable domain, its missing parts supplied by reference TRBV28 and TRBJ2-1, is DVKVTQSSRYLVKRTGEKVFLECVQDMDHENMFWYRQDPGLGLRLIYFSYDVKMKEKGDIPEGYSVSREKKERFSLILESASTNQTSMYLCASSFWTGPNNEQFFGPGTRLTVL.

This clonotype was detected many times. The V and J genes are TRBV10-3 and TRBJ2-3; 7 bases match TRBD1. This CDR3 comprises 13 residues. V shed 8 bases, J shed 0 bases, and the junction held 2 bases outside the gene matches. Germline loops: CDR1 ENHRY, CDR2 SYGVKD. CDR3 nucleotides: TGTGCCATCGGGACAGTTAGCACAGATACGCAGTATTTT. The encoded protein is CAIGTVSTDTQYF.

In its sample, this clonotype was seen a few times. The chain has TRBV20-1 and TRBJ2-3; D not certain. Germline loops: CDR1 DFQATT, CDR2 SNEGSKA (reference sequence). The CDR3 covers 14 residues. V was shortened by 6 bases and J by 2 bases, with 15 bases between the two germline ends. The CDR3 DNA reads as TGCAGTGCCCTCGGGCATTCACACACAGATACGCAGTATTTT. Its translation: CSALGHSHTDTQYF.

This clonotype was recorded a few times. The genes are TRBV6-1 and TRBJ1-2; weak D call: TRBD1 (5 bases). The CDR3 is 16 amino acids. V lost 5 bases to trimming and J lost 4 bases, with 20 bases between them. Looked up from germline, CDR1 is MNHNS and CDR2 is SASEGT. The CDR3 DNA follows: TGTGCCAGCAGTCCTCTCGGGGGTGTAACCGGCTATGGCTACACCTTC. This encodes CASSPLGGVTGYGYTF.

Only a few counts were recorded for this clonotype. The V gene is TRBV24-1, the J gene TRBJ2-2; D is possibly TRBD1 or TRBD2 (6 bases each). V was cut by 8 bases and J by 4 bases, with 7 bases left in between. The germline V gene encodes CDR1 KGHDR and CDR2 SFDVKD. This CDR3 region has 12 residues. CDR3 coding DNA: TGTGCCACCAAGGGGGGCACCGGGGAGCTGTTTTTT. Translating gives CATKGGTGELFF.

The table lists this clonotype with many counts. The rearrangement uses TRBV4-1 and TRBJ2-1; D is perhaps TRBD1 (6 bases). Germline assignment: CDR1 MGHRA and CDR2 YSYEKL. Trimming cost V 3 bases and J 12 bases, with 18 bases left between them. This CDR3 comprises 14 residues. CDR3 coding DNA: TGCGCCAGCAGCCAGGGTTCCACAGGGCTAGGGCAGTTCTTC. Protein sequence: CASSQGSTGLGQFF.

Here the CDR3 reads CASAMGWLSHEQYF. CDR3 nucleotide sequence: TGTGCCAGCGCAATGGGGTGGCTATCCCACGAGCAGTACTTC. The chain combines TRBV21-1 with TRBJ2-7. TRBV21-1 counts as a pseudogene. There are 14 residues in the CDR3.

This clonotype was counted ten times or more. V and J are TRBV29-1 and TRBJ2-7; 11 bases match TRBD1. The CDR3 runs to 13 residues. After removal of 6 bases from V and 4 bases from J, the junction contained 5 bases not matched to a gene. Per the germline V gene, CDR1 is SQVTM and CDR2 is ANQGSEA. CDR3 bases: TGCAGCGTCGCCGGGACAGGGGGTTACGAGCAGTACTTC. This sequence encodes CSVAGTGGYEQYF.

This clonotype was picked up many times. This sequence joins TRBV5-1 and TRBJ1-1; D may be TRBD1 (5 bases). V gave up 0 bases and J gave up 2 bases, with 11 bases separating them. Germline lookup yields CDR1 SGHRS and CDR2 YFSETQ. The CDR3 is 15 amino acids. This chain's CDR3 is CASSLGTTVNTEAFF. The CDR3 DNA reads as TGCGCCAGCAGCTTGGGAACGACAGTAAACACTGAAGCTTTCTTT.

This clonotype was detected only a few times. This chain links TRBV6-1 with TRBJ1-3; 7 positions match TRBD1. Germline V lookup: CDR1 MNHNS, CDR2 SASEGT. This CDR3 is built from 16 residues. V was clipped by 6 bases and J by 0 bases; unmatched bases: 8. The CDR3 DNA is TGTGCCAGCAGGGATCAGGGGGAAACCTCTGGAAACACCATATATTTT. Its protein is CASRDQGETSGNTIYF.

V usage is TRBV20-1 and J usage is TRBJ2-2; 9 nucleotides line up with TRBD2. Germline CDR1 is DFQATT and CDR2 is SNEGSKA (reference sequence). This CDR3 is 16 amino acids long. Losses at the gene ends were 3 bases for V and 3 bases for J; bases not matched to a gene: 8. CDR3 sequence (DNA): TGCAGTGCTAGGGAGGCGGGGGGGCGTTACACCGGGGAGCTGTTTTTT. Its protein is CSAREAGGRYTGELFF.

The chain couples TRBV13 to TRBJ2-7, with TRBD2 identical over 8 bases. The CDR3 covers 16 residues. The V gene end was trimmed by 4 bases and the J gene end by 2 bases; junction bases not matched to a gene: 10. CDR1 is PRHDT, CDR2 FYEKMQ, per germline (reference sequence). CDR3 region: CASSSPSGLVTYEQYF. The DNA of the CDR3 is TGTGCCAGCAGCTCCCCTTCGGGACTAGTCACCTACGAGCAGTACTTC.

This clonotype has a count of ten or more. The chain links TRBV12-3 or TRBV12-4 to TRBJ2-1, with D perhaps matching TRBD2 (7 bases). V was pared by 1 base and J by 7 bases, with 11 bases between. The CDR3 contains 14 residues. CDR3 bases: TGTGCCAGCAGTTTAGGGACTAGGGGGAATGAGCAGTTCTTC. It codes for CASSLGTRGNEQFF.

This clonotype was seen many times. The chain uses TRBV10-3 and TRBJ1-2, with a tentative D call TRBD1 (5 bases). V was pared by 2 bases and J by 3 bases, with 10 bases between. The CDR3 spans 14 residues. CDR1 and CDR2 from the germline V gene are ENHRY and SYGVKD. CDR3 in DNA: TGTGCCATCAGTGAGGGGGCAGCGCACTATGGCTACACCTTC. Its translation is CAISEGAAHYGYTF.

This clonotype showed up many times. V and J are TRBV24-1 and TRBJ2-1; 8 bases align to TRBD1. J gave up 4 bases and V 5 bases, and 6 bases lay outside the gene matches. There are 15 residues in the CDR3. Per germline, CDR1 KGHDR and CDR2 SFDVKD. This CDR3 is CATSAQDRAYNEQFF. CDR3 sequence (DNA): TGTGCCACCAGTGCTCAGGACAGGGCTTACAATGAGCAGTTCTTC.

The chain combines TRBV29-1 with TRBJ2-3; unclear D gene. Germline lookup yields CDR1 SQVTM and CDR2 ANQGSEA. The ends were cut back, 4 bases at V and 4 bases at J, with 9 bases in the middle. The CDR3 consists of 12 residues. CDR3 DNA: TGCAGCGTTGCAGTCAGTGCAGATACGCAGTATTTT. Its translation: CSVAVSADTQYF.

This clonotype has at least ten counts. V gene TRBV5-1 combines with J gene TRBJ2-7, with 9 positions matching TRBD1. Germline V gives CDR1 SGHRS, CDR2 YFSETQ. The J segment lost 2 bases and the V segment lost 4 bases, leaving 7 bases of the junction unmatched. The CDR3 has 15 amino acids. CDR3 DNA: TGCGCCAGCAGCACCCTAACAGGGGGCCCCTACGAGCAGTACTTC. Translated: CASSTLTGGPYEQYF.